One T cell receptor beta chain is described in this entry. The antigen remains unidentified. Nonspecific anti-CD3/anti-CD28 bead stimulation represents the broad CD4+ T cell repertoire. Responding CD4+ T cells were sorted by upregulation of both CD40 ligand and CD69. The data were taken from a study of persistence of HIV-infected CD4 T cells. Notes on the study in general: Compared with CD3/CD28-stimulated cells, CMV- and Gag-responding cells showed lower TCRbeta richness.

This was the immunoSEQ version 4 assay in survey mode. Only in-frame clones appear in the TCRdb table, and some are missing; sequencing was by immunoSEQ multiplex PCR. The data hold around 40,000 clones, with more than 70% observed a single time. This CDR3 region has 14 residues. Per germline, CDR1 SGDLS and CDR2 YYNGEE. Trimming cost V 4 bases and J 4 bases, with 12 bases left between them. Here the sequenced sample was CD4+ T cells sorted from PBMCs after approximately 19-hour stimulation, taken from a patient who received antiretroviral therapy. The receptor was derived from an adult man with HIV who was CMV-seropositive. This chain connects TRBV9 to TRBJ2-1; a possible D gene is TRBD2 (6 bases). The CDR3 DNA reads TGTGCCAGCAGCCCGGGGGAGCGGTACAATGAGCAGTTCTTC. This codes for CASSPGERYNEQFF.